The following is a TCR beta chain sequence with its context. CDR3 size: 14 residues. Germline V lookup: CDR1 SGDLS, CDR2 YYNGEE. The V and J ends lost 2 bases and 8 bases respectively, with 13 bases between them. Recruited during active infection, patients (from Seattle) were subsequently followed longitudinally. This sample is drawn from a study of blood T cell repertoires in COVID-19. About the research overall: The United States, Italy and Spain supplied acute and convalescent COVID-19 samples. The analysed material was cDNA or gDNA that came from T cells, B-cell-depleted T cells, or PBMCs.

Original processing notes: The authors estimated nucleated cell counts from reference gene primer amplification. Data came from immunoSEQ multiplex PCR; TCRdb stores just in-frame clones and leaves some out. That table supplies the V and J calls and clone size; D and trimming were determined from the DNA. The sample includes fewer than 150,000 clones, approximately 89% of them seen just once. V and J are TRBV9 and TRBJ1-4; D is unresolved. Specimen: peripheral blood. This sequence originates from a woman aged 60-70 years with COVID-19, enrolled during active disease. As DNA, the CDR3 is TGTGCCAGCAGCGTCACAGTCCCCCCGGAAAAACTGTTTTTT. Translated, it gives CASSVTVPPEKLFF.